The 4 T cell receptor beta chains in this list originate from one sample, sequenced in a study of hypomethylating agent response in myelodysplastic syndrome. Method: immunoSEQ multiplex PCR; TCRdb's copy keeps in-frame clones and lacks some. The sample records about 4,000 clones, more than 75% being singletons. The sequencing here drew on bone marrow, taken before or after starting hypomethylating agent treatment for myelodysplastic syndrome (not recorded which). These receptors originate from a human donor with myelodysplastic syndrome.

The chain carries TRBV6-6 and TRBJ1-2, with D perhaps TRBD1 (6 bases). CDR3 length equals 14 residues. CDR1 and CDR2 (germline): MNHNY, SVGAGI (reference sequence). V gave up 5 bases and J gave up 4 bases, with 14 bases separating them. The CDR3 DNA reads TGTGCCAGCAGTACCGGACAGCAAAGCTATGGCTACACCTTC. It specifies CASSTGQQSYGYTF.

The gene calls are TRBV15 and TRBJ2-3; D perhaps matches TRBD1 (5 bases). The CDR3 spans 13 residues. V dropped 6 bases and J dropped 1 base, with 8 bases sitting between them. Germline V CDR1 and CDR2: LNHNV, YYDKDF (reference sequence). For the CDR3, the DNA is TGTGCCACCAGTCCAGGGCGCACAGATACGCAGTATTTT. Encoded protein: CATSPGRTDTQYF.

This clone came up a few times. V usage is TRBV18 and J usage is TRBJ2-7, with D perhaps matching TRBD1 or TRBD2 (6 bases each). The CDR3 is made up of 15 amino acids. Trimming took 1 base from V and 7 from J, leaving 17 bases between them. CDR1 is KGHSH, CDR2 LQKENI, per germline. Here the CDR3 DNA reads TGTGCCAGCTCACCACTGAGGGGGGCCCAGGAAGAGCAGTACTTC. Its protein product is CASSPLRGAQEEQYF.

J is TRBJ1-2 and V is TRBV5-1; no firm D call. The V and J ends lost 0 bases and 1 base respectively, with 13 bases between them. The CDR3 contains 16 residues. Per the germline V gene, CDR1 is SGHRS and CDR2 is YFSETQ. CDR3 in DNA: TGCGCCAGCAGCTTGGCCAGGATGGCTCTTAACTATGGCTACACCTTC. Residues: CASSLARMALNYGYTF. Variable domain in full (rest from reference TRBV5-1 and TRBJ1-2): KAGVTQTPRYLIKTRGQQVTLSCSPISGHRSVSWYQQTPGQGLQFLFEYFSETQRNKGNFPGRFSGRQFSNSRSEMNVSTLELGDSALYLCASSLARMALNYGYTFGSGTRLTVV.